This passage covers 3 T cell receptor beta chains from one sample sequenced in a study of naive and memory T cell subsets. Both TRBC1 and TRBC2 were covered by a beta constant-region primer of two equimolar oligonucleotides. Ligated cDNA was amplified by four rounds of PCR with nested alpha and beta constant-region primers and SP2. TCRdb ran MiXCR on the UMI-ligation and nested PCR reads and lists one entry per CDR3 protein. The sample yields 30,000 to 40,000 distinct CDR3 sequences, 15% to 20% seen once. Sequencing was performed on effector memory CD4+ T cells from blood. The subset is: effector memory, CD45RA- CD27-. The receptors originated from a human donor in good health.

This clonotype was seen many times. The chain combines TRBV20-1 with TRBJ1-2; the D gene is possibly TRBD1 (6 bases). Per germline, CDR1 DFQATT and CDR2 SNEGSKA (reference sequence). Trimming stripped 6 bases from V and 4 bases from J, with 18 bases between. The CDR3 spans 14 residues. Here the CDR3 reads CSADDRIRPYGYTF. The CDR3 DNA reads TGCAGTGCAGATGACAGGATCCGACCCTATGGCTACACCTTC.

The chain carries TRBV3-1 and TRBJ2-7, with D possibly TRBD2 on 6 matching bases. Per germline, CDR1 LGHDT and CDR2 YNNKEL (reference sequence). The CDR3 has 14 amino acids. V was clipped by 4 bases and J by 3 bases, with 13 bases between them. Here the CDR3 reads CASSPTGTLYEQYF. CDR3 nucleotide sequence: TGTGCCAGCAGCCCAACCGGGACTCTCTACGAGCAGTACTTC.

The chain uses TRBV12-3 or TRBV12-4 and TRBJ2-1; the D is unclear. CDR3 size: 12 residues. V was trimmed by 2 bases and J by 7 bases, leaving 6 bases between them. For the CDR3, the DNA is TGTGCCAGCAGTTTAATGGGGAATGAGCAGTTCTTC. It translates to CASSLMGNEQFF.